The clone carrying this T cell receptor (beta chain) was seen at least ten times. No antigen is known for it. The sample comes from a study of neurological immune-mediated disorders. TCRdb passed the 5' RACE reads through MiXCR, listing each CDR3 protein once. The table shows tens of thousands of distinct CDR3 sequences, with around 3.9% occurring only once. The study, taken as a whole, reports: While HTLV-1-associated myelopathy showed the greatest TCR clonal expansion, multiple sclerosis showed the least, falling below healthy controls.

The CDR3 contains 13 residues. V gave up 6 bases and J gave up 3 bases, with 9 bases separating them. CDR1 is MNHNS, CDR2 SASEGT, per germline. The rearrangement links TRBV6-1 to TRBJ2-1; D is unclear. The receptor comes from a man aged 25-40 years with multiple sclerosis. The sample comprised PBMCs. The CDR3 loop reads CASRDGVYNEQFF. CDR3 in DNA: TGTGCCAGCAGAGACGGAGTCTACAATGAGCAGTTCTTC.